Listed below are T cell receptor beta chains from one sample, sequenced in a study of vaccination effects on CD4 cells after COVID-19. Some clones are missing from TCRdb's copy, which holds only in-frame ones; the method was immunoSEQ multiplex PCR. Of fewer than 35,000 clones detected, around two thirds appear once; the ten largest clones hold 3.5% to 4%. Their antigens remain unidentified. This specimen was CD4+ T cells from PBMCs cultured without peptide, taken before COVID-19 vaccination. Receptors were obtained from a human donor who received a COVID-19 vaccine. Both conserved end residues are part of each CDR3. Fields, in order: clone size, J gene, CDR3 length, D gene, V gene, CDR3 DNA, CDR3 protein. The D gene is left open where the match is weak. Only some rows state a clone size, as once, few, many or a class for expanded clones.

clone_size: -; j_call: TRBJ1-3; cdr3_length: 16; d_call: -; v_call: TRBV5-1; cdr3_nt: TGCGCCAGCAGCTTGGCCGGCAGAGTCTCTGGAAACACCATATATTTT; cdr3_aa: CASSLAGRVSGNTIYF
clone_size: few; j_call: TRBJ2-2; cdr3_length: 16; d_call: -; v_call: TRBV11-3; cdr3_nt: TGTGCCAGCAGCGCTCCGCCCTTAGAAGGCGGCGGGGAGCTGTTTTTT; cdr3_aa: CASSAPPLEGGGELFF
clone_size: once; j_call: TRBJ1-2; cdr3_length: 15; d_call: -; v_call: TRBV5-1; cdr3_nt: TGCGCCAGCAGCTTGGGCGGGACGGATAACTATGGCTACACCTTC; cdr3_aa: CASSLGGTDNYGYTF
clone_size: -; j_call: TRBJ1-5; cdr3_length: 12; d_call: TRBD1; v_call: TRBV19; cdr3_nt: TGTGCCAGTACCGACAGGGCGCAGCCCCAGCATTTT; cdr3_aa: CASTDRAQPQHF
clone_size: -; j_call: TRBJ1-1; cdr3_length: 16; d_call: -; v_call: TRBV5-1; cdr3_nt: TGCGCCAGCAGCTGGATCGATCTGGGTCGGAACACTGAAGCTTTCTTT; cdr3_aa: CASSWIDLGRNTEAFF
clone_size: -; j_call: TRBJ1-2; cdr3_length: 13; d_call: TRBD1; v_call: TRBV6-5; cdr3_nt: TGTGCCAGCAGTTACCCAGGGGGCTATGGCTACACCTTC; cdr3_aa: CASSYPGGYGYTF
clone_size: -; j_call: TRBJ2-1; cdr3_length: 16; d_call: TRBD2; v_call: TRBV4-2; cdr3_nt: TGTGCCAGCAGCCAAAACGGGGGGAGCTCCTACAATGAGCAGTTCTTC; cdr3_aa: CASSQNGGSSYNEQFF
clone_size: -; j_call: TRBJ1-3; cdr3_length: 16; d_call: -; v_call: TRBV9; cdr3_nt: TGTGCCAGCAGCCCCAACCTTGGCGGTAGGGTGGACACCATATATTTT; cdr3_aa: CASSPNLGGRVDTIYF
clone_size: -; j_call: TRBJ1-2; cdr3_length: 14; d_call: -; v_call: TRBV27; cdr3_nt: TGTGCCAGCAGTTTAACAGGGAGGGCCTATGGCTACACCTTC; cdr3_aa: CASSLTGRAYGYTF
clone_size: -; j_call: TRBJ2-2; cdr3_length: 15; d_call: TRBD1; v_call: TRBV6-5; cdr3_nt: TGTGCCAGCAGCCACGGACAGGGGGCGGTCGGGGAGCTGTTTTTT; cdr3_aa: CASSHGQGAVGELFF
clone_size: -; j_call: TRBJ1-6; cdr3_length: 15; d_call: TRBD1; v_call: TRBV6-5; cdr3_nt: TGTGCCAGCAGTTACGGAACAGGGGGAAATTCACCCCTCCACTTT; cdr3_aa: CASSYGTGGNSPLHF
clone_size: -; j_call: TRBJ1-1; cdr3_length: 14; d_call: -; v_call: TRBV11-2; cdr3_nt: TGTGCCAGCAGCTTTGGCTCTGCGAACACTGAAGCTTTCTTT; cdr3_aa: CASSFGSANTEAFF
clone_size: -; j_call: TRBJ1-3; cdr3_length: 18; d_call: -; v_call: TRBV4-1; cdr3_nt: TGCGCCAGCAGCCAAGGCCCCAGGGAGGCATTCTCTGGAAACACCATATATTTT; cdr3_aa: CASSQGPREAFSGNTIYF
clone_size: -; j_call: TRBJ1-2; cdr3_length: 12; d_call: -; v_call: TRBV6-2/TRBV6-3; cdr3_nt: TGTGCCAGCAGTCTCGGACAGAGAGGCTACACCTTC; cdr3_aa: CASSLGQRGYTF
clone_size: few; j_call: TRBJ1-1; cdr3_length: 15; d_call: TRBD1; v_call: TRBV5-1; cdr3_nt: TGCGCCAGCAGCTTAACAGGGGCGTTGAACACTGAAGCTTTCTTT; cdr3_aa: CASSLTGALNTEAFF
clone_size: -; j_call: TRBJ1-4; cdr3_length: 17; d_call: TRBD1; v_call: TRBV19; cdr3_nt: TGTGCCACTCGTGGCAGGGGGTCAGGGGCAACTAATGAAAAACTGTTTTTT; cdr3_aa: CATRGRGSGATNEKLFF
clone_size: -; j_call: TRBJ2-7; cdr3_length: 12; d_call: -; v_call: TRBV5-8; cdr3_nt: TGTGCCAGCAGCTTGAGGGGATACGAGCAGTACTTC; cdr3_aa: CASSLRGYEQYF
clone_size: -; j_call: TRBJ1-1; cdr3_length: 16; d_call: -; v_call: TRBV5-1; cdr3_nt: TGCGCCAGCAGCTTGGCCACAGGGACCATGAACACTGAAGCTTTCTTT; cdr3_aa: CASSLATGTMNTEAFF
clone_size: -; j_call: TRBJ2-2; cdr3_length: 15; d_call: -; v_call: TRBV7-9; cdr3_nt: TGTGCCACCCCGCCTACGGGCCCGGAGGAGGGGGAGCTGTTTTTT; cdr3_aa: CATPPTGPEEGELFF
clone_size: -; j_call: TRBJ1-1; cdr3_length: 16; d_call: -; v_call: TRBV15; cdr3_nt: TGTGCCACCAGCAGAGGGGGGGCGTCCTTGAACACTGAAGCTTTCTTT; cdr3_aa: CATSRGGASLNTEAFF
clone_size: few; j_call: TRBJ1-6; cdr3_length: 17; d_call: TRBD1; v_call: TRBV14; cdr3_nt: TGTGCCAGCAGCCAAGATTTTAGGGGGGACAGTTCTTCACCCCTCCACTTT; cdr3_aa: CASSQDFRGDSSSPLHF
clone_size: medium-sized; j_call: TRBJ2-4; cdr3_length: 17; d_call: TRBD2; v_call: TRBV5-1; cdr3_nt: TGCGCCAGCAGCAGGGCCTCTAGCGGGGGGATCTTAGACATTCAGTACTTC; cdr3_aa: CASSRASSGGILDIQYF
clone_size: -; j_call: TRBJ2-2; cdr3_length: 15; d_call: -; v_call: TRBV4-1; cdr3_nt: TGCGCCAGCGGACGTGGCGGGACGGCCTCCGGGGAGCTGTTTTTT; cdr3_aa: CASGRGGTASGELFF
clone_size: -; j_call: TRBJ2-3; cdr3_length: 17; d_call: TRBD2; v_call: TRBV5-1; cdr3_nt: TGCGCCAGCAGCTTGGAGGGCCGGGGGGGGCGGATAGATACGCAGTATTTT; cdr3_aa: CASSLEGRGGRIDTQYF
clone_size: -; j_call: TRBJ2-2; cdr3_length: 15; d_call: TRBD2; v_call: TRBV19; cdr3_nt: TGTGCCAGTAGTAGACTAGCGGGCAGCACCGGGGAGCTGTTTTTT; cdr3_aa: CASSRLAGSTGELFF
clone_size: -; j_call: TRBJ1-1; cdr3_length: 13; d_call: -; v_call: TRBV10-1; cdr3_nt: TGCGCCAGCAGTAATCAAGTAAACACTGAAGCTTTCTTT; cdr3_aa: CASSNQVNTEAFF
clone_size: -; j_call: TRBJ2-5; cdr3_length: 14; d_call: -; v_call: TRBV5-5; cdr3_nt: TGTGCCAGCAGCTTGGAGGTAGAAGGGGAGACCCAGTACTTC; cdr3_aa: CASSLEVEGETQYF
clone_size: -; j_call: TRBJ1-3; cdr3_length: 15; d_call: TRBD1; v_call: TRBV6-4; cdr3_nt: TGTGCCAGCAGTGACGGGACAGGGGACGGAAACACCATATATTTT; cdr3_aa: CASSDGTGDGNTIYF
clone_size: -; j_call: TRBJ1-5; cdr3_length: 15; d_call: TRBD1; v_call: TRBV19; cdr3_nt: TGTGCCAGTACCGAGGACAGGGGGCGTTTTCAGCCCCAGCATTTT; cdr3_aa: CASTEDRGRFQPQHF
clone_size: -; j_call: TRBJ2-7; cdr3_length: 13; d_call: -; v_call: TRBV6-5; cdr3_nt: TGTGCCGGAAACCGGGACTGGTCCTACGAGCAGTACTTC; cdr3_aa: CAGNRDWSYEQYF
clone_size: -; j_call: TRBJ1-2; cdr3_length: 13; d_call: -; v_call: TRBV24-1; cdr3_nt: TGTGCCACCAGTGAAGGGACACTCGGCGGCTACACCTTC; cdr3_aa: CATSEGTLGGYTF
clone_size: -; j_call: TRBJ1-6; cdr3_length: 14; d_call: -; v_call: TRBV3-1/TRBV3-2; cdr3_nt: TGTGCCAGCAGCCAAGAAAAGGGGAATTCACCCCTCCACTTT; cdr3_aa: CASSQEKGNSPLHF
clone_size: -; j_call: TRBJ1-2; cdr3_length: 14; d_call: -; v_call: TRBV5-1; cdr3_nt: TGCGCCAGCAGCTTGGAGCGCGCGGGGGACGGCTACACCTTC; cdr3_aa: CASSLERAGDGYTF
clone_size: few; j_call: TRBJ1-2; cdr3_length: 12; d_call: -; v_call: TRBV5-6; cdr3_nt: TGTGCCAGCAGCCAGAGGACAGATGGCTACACCTTC; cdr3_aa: CASSQRTDGYTF
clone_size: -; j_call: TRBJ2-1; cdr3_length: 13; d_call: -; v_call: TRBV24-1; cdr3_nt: TGTGCCACCAGTGACCCCACAAACAATGAGCAGTTCTTC; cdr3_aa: CATSDPTNNEQFF
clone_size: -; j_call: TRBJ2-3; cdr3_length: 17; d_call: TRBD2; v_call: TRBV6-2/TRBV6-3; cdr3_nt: TGTGCCAGCATCCCAGATGTCGGGACTAGCGGCACAGATACGCAGTATTTT; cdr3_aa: CASIPDVGTSGTDTQYF
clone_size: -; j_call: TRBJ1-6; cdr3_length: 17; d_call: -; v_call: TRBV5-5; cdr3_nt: TGTGCCAGCAGCTATGGGGGGGGGAGCTCCTATAATTCACCCCTCCACTTT; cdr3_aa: CASSYGGGSSYNSPLHF
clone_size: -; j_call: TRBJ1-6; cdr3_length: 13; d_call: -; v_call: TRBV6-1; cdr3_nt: TGTGCCAGCAGTGAAGCGCTTGGTTCACCCCTCCACTTT; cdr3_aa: CASSEALGSPLHF
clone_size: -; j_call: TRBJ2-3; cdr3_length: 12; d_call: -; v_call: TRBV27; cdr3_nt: TGTGCCAGCAGTCACCTTCAAGGCGCGCAGTATTTT; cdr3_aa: CASSHLQGAQYF
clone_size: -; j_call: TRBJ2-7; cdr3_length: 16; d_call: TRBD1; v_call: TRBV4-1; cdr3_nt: TGCGCCAGCAGCCAAAGGTCCCGCGACAGGGACCGCGAGCAGTACTTC; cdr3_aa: CASSQRSRDRDREQYF
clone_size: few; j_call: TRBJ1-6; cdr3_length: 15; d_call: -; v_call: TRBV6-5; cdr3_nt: TGTGCCAGCACCAGGGAGGTCTATATCGGATCACCCCTCCACTTT; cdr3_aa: CASTREVYIGSPLHF
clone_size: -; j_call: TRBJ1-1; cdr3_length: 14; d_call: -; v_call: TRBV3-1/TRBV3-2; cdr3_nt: TGTGCCAGCGGTCTTCTGGACAGTCGCACTGAAGCTTTCTTT; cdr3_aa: CASGLLDSRTEAFF
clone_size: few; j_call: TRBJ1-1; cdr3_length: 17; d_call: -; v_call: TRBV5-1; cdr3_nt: TGCGCCAGCAGCTTCGAGGGAGGTCGGTCAGGGGACACTGAAGCTTTCTTT; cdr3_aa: CASSFEGGRSGDTEAFF
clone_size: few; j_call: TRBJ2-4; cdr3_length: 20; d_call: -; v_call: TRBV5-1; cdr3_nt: TGCGCCAGCAGCTTGGCCACTCTCGGCGGGGAACCTATTTCCAAAAACATTCAGTACTTC; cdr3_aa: CASSLATLGGEPISKNIQYF
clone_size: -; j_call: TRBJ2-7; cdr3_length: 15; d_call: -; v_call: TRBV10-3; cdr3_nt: TGTGCCATCAGCCCCGGGGGTAGCGAGGCTAGCGAGCAGTACTTC; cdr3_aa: CAISPGGSEASEQYF
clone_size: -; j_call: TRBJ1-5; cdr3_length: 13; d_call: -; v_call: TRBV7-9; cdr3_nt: TGTGCCAGCAGCTTAACGGGCAATCAGCCCCAGCATTTT; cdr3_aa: CASSLTGNQPQHF
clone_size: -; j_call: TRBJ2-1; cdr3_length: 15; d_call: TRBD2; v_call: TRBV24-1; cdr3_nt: TGTGCCACCAGTGTCCGTGGGGGGGGAACTGATGAGCAGTTCTTC; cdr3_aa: CATSVRGGGTDEQFF
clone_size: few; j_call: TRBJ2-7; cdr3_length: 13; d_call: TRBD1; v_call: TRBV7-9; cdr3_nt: TGTGCCAGCAGCCCAGGGGGCTCCGCCGAGCAGTACTTC; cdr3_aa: CASSPGGSAEQYF
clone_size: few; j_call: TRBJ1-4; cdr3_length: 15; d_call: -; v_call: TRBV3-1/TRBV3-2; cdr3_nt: TGTGCCAGCAGCCAAGATCTGACTCGGAGTGAAAAACTGTTTTTT; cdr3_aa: CASSQDLTRSEKLFF
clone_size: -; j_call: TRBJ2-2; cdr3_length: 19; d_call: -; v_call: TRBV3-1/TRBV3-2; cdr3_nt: TGTGCCAGCAGCCAAGAATCTCTTGGGCACGTCAGCAACACCGGGGAGCTGTTTTTT; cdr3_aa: CASSQESLGHVSNTGELFF
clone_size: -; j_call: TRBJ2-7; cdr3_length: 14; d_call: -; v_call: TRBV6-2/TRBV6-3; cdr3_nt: TGTGCCAGCAGCAAAACGCTATCCGGAGCCGAGCAGTACTTC; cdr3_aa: CASSKTLSGAEQYF
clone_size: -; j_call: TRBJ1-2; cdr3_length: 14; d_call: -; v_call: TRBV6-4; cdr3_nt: TGTGCCAGCAGCCCTGACCAGAGGGGCTATGGCTACACCTTC; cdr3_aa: CASSPDQRGYGYTF
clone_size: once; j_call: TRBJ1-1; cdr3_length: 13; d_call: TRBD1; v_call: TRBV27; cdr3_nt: TGTGCCAGCAGTTCAACCAGGGGGTCTGAAGCTTTCTTT; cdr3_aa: CASSSTRGSEAFF
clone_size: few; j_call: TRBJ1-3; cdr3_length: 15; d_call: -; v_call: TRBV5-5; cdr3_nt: TGTGCCAGCAGCTTTAATCCGAGCTCTGGAAACACCATATATTTT; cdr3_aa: CASSFNPSSGNTIYF
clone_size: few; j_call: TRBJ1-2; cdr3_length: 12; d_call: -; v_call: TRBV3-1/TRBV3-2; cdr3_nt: TGTGCCAGCAGCCAAGTTAACTATGGCTACACCTTC; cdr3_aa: CASSQVNYGYTF
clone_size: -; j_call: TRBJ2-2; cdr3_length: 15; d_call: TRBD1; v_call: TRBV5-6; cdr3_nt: TGTGCCAGCAGCTTGAACGGACAGGGCACCGGGGAGCTGTTTTTT; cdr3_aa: CASSLNGQGTGELFF
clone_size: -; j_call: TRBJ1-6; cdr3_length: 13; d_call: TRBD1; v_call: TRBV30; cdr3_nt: TGTGCCTGGAGTGGGACAGGGGGCTCACCCCTCCACTTT; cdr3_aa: CAWSGTGGSPLHF
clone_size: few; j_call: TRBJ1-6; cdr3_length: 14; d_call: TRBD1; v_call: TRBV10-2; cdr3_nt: TGCGCCAGCAGTGAGTCGACAGGGAATTCACCCCTCCACTTT; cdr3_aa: CASSESTGNSPLHF
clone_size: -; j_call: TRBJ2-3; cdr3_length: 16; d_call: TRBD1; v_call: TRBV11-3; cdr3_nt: TGTGCCAGCAGCCAAGGGGACAGGGGGCAAGAGGATACGCAGTATTTT; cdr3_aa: CASSQGDRGQEDTQYF